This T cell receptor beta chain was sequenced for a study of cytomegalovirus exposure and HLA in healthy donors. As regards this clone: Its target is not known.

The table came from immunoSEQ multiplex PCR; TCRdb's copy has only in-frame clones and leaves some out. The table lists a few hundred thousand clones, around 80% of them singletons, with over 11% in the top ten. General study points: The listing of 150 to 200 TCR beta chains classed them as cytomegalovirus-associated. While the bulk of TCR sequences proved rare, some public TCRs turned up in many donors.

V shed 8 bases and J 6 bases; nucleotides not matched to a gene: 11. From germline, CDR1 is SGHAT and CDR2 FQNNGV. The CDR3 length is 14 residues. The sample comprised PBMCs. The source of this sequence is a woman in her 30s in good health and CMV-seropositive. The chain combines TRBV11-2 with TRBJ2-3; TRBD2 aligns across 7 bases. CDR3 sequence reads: CASGNTAGRDTQYF. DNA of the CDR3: TGTGCCAGCGGAAATACAGCGGGACGGGATACGCAGTATTTT.